This entry features one TCR beta chain sequence. The antigen it binds to is not known. The sample holds no much larger clone one base away, and base qualities are not on file. CDR1 and CDR2, looked up from the germline V gene, are MGHRA and YSYEKL. Trimming accounts for 0 bases at V and 4 bases at J, while the number of junction bases matched to no gene is 9. Its CDR3 holds 18 amino acids, cysteine through phenylalanine. Only the CDR3 DNA is retained, 54 bases long and in frame from the first base. In the prospective study, participants were roughly 18 to 95 years old, resided in 20 to 30 geographic areas of the United States, and were enrolled through a virtual design. Cohort assignment in the prospective study relied on participant-reported clinical history from a screening survey and a study questionnaire. Recovered participants in ImmuneRACE Cohort 3 were defined as having two consecutive negative NP/OP PCR tests, clearance from a healthcare professional, or resolution of symptoms. Mobile phlebotomists in the prospective study collected whole blood, serum and a nasopharyngeal or oropharyngeal swab from every participant. Additional blood draws and questionnaires over an approximately two-month period could optionally be provided by prospective study participants. Before DNA extraction, prospective study blood samples were shipped either frozen or at room temperature.

The data were obtained in a study of blood T cell repertoires in COVID-19 (dated by TCRdb to 2018 to 2021). Background for the entire study: Collaborator samples came from the United States, Italy and Spain and covered acute and convalescent phases of COVID-19. The material from the prospective study consisted of cDNA or gDNA derived from T cells, B-cell-depleted T cells, or PBMCs. Deeply sampled blood TCRbeta repertoires from subjects exposed to, actively infected with, or recovered from COVID-19 were included in the dataset. The repertoires were released in a freely available public database meant as a resource for research on the immune response to SARS-CoV-2. The samples were drawn from the first 160 participants of the ongoing ImmuneRACE study and from 1,254 subjects provided by 6 global collaborators. The sample metadata nearly always contained a de-identified subject ID, COVID-19 status, age in years and sex. Where available, HLA class I and class II types were taken from metadata supplied by the sample provider and were not determined by assay-based typing. What the study reported, not specific to this receptor: The quantity of clinical and demographic metadata differed by source and by participant and was supplied without curation.

TCRbeta CDR3 regions were amplified from genomic DNA using the immunoSEQ Assay, a bias-controlled multiplex PCR. Processing in the source paper ran as follows. Within the assay, amplification of reference gene primers was used to estimate how many nucleated cells each sample contained. Sequence reads were collapsed and filtered to measure the absolute abundance of every unique TCRbeta CDR3 rearrangement. Productive Simpson clonality was computed per sample as the square root of Simpson's diversity index over productive rearrangements. In TCRdb, the immuneACCESS table is reduced to in-frame sequences with V and J assigned. These tables do not hold every clone; where another copy was compared, an unresolved V gene accounts for under half, and the others remain unexplained. The V and J calls and clone size come from that table; D and trimming were worked out from the DNA. This sample has some 300,000 clones in its table, and about nine tenths of those were observed once. The ten largest make up less than 9.5% of the sample.

The rearranged chain carries TRBV4-1 and TRBJ2-2; TRBD2 aligns with 9 central bases. The TCR was taken from a woman aged 25 to 39 who had recovered from COVID-19. The specimen sequenced was PBMCs or T cells enriched from blood (not recorded which). The CDR3 protein is CASSQDFGIAGVTGELFF. The base sequence is TGCGCCAGCAGCCAAGATTTTGGGATAGCGGGAGTCACCGGGGAGCTGTTTTTT.